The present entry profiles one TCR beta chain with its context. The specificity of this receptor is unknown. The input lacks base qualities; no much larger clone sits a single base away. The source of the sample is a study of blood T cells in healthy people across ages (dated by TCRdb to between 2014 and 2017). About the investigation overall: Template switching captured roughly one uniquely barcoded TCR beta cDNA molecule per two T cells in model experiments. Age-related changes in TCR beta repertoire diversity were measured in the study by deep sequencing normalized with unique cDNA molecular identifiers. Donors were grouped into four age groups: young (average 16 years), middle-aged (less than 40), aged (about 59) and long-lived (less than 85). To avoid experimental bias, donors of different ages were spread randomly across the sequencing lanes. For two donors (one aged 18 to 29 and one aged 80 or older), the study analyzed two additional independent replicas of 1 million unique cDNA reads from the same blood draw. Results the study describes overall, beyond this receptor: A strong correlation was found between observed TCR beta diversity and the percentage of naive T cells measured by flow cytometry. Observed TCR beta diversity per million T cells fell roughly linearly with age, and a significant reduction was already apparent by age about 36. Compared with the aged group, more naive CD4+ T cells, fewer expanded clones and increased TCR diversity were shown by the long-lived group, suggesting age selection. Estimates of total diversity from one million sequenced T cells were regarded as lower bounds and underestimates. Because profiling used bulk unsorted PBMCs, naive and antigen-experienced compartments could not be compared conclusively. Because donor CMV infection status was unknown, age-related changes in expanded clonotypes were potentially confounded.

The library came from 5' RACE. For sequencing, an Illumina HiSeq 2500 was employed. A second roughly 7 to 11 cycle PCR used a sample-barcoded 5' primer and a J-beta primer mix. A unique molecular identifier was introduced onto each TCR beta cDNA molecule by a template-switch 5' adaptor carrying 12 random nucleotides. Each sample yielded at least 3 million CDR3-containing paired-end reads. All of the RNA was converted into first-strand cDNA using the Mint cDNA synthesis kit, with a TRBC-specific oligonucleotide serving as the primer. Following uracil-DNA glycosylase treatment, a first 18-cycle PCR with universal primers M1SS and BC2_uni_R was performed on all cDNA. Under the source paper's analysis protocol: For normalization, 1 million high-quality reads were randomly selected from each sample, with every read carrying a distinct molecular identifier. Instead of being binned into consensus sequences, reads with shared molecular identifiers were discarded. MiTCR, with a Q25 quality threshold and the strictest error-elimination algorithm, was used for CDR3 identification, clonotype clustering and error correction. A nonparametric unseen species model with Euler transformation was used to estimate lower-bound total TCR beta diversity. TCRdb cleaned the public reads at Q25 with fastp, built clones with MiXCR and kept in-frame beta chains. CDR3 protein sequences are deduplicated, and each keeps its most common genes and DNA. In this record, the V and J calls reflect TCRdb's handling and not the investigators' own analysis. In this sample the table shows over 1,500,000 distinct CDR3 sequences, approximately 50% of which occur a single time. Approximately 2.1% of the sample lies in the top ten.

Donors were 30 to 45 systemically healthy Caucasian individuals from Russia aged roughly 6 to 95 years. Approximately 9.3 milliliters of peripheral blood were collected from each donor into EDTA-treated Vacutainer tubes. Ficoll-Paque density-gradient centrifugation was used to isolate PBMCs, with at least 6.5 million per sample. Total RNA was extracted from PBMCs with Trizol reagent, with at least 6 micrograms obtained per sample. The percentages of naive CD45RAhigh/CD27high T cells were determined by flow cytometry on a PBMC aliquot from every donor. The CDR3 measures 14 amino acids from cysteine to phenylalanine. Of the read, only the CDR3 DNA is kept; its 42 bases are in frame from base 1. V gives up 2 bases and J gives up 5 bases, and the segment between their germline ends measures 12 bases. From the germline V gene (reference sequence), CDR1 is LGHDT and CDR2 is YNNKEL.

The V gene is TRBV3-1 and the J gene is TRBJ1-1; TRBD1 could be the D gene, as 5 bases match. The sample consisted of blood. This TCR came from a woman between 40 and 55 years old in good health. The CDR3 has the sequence CASSQPGGGTEAFF. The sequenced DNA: TGTGCCAGCAGCCAACCGGGGGGAGGAACTGAAGCTTTCTTT. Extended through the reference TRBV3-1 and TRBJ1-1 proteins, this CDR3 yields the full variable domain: DTAVSQTPKYLVTQMGNDKSIKCEQNLGHDTMYWYKQDSKKFLKIMFSYNNKELIINETVPNRFSPKSPDKAHLNLHINSLELGDSAVYFCASSQPGGGTEAFFGQGTRLTVV.